The 18 T cell receptor beta chains listed next were all sequenced from one sample in a study of blood T cell repertoires in COVID-19. Libraries were prepared by immunoSEQ multiplex PCR; TCRdb keeps only in-frame clonotypes and omits some of them. The profile shows about 250,000 clones, about 91% of them singletons. Sequencing was performed on peripheral blood. The receptors originated from a woman in her 30s with COVID-19, enrolled during active disease.

The chain couples TRBV14 to TRBJ2-7; the match to TRBD2 covers 8 bases. V dropped 4 bases and J dropped 0; count of bases not matched to a gene: 2. Germline loops: CDR1 SGHDN, CDR2 FVKESK. The CDR3 is 14 amino acids. DNA of the CDR3: TGTGCCAGCAGCCTCGCGGGGGGCTCCTACGAGCAGTACGTC. It yields the protein CASSLAGGSYEQYV.

The genes are TRBV12-3 or TRBV12-4 and TRBJ1-1, with 8 bases aligning to TRBD1. The V and J ends lost 2 bases and 7 bases, in that order; junction bases with no gene match: 3. The CDR3 covers 13 residues. This chain's CDR3 is CASSLRDRSEAFF. In DNA, the CDR3 is TGTGCCAGCAGTTTAAGGGACAGGAGTGAAGCTTTCTTT.

This rearrangement joins TRBV11-1 to TRBJ2-1, with TRBD1 matching 7 bases. V was clipped by 4 bases and J by 6 bases; unmatched bases: 9. The length of the CDR3 is 15 residues. Germline V gives CDR1 SGHAT, CDR2 FQDESV (reference sequence). CDR3 region: CASSSRDRLFNEQFF. The DNA of the CDR3 is TGTGCCAGCAGCTCCCGGGACAGACTTTTCAATGAGCAGTTCTTC.

The V call is TRBV6-2 or TRBV6-3, the J call TRBJ2-3; D not certain. CDR3 length equals 12 residues. The V gene's germline CDR1 is MNHEY and CDR2 SVGEGT. The ends were cut back, 0 bases at V and 4 bases at J, with 2 bases in the middle. CDR3 region: CASSYSSDTQYF. The CDR3 DNA sequence: TGTGCCAGCAGTTACTCCTCAGATACGCAGTATTTT.

V usage is TRBV18 and J usage is TRBJ2-7, with 7 bases identical to TRBD1. The V and J ends lost 6 bases and 0 bases, in that order; junction bases with no gene match: 11. CDR1 and CDR2 (germline): KGHSH, LQKENI. The CDR3 sequence is 16 residues long. CDR3 nucleotides: TGTGCCAGCTCCTCTTCAGGGGGTGCTAGCTCCTACGAGCAGTACTTC. Its translation is CASSSSGGASSYEQYF.

J is TRBJ2-1 and V is TRBV19; possibly TRBD1 for D (6 bases). V was clipped by 6 bases and J by 4 bases, with 16 bases between them. In germline, CDR1 is LNHDA, CDR2 SQIVND (reference sequence). The CDR3 is made up of 15 amino acids. CDR3 bases: TGTGCCAGTAGACCTAGGGTCAGGGGTTACAATGAGCAGTTCTTC. Its translation: CASRPRVRGYNEQFF.

V is TRBV5-5 and J is TRBJ2-7, with 9 bases aligning to TRBD1. Looked up from germline, CDR1 is SGHKS and CDR2 is YYEKEE (reference sequence). V dropped 4 bases and J dropped 3; count of bases not matched to a gene: 8. This CDR3 region has 15 residues. The CDR3, as DNA: TGTGCCAGCAGCCTAGGGGGACAGGGAATCTACGAGCAGTACTTC. Translating it yields CASSLGGQGIYEQYF.

This chain's CDR3 is CASSIDRTRAGELFF. The CDR3 DNA reads TGTGCCAGTAGTATAGACAGAACTAGGGCCGGGGAGCTGTTTTTT. The chain carries TRBV19 and TRBJ2-2; maybe TRBD2 (5 bases). The V end was cut by 0 bases, the J end by 6 bases, with 11 bases between. From germline, CDR1 is LNHDA and CDR2 SQIVND (reference sequence). CDR3 length equals 15 residues.

The chain links TRBV7-8 to TRBJ2-7; 8 bases fit TRBD1. CDR1 and CDR2 (germline): SGHVS, FQNEAQ. This CDR3 has 15 residues. J gave up 3 bases and V 5 bases, and 9 bases lay outside the gene matches. The CDR3 nucleotides read TGTGCCAGCAGCCAACGGACAGGGATCAGCTACGAGCAGTACGTC. This codes for CASSQRTGISYEQYV.

This rearrangement joins TRBV6-5 to TRBJ1-5; D possibly corresponds to TRBD1 (6 bases). CDR1 is MNHEY and CDR2 is SVGAGI in the germline V gene. V lost 6 bases, J lost 0 bases, and 9 bases lay in between. The CDR3 is made up of 14 amino acids. CDR3: CASRRTDSNQPQHF. CDR3 nucleotides: TGTGCCAGCAGACGGACAGATAGCAATCAGCCCCAGCATTTT.

This clone was observed a single time. The chain links TRBV27 to TRBJ2-2; D is possibly TRBD1 (6 bases). The V gene lost 5 bases and the J gene lost 7 bases, with 29 bases spanning the gap. Germline V CDR1 and CDR2: MNHEY, SMNVEV (reference sequence). The CDR3 extends over 19 amino acids. The CDR3 loop reads CASSPLQLQGIENHGELFF. The CDR3 nucleotides read TGTGCCAGCAGTCCACTACAACTACAGGGAATTGAGAACCACGGGGAGCTGTTTTTT.

V gene TRBV15 combines with J gene TRBJ2-6; no clear D. V dropped 1 base and J dropped 4 bases, with 20 bases sitting between them. Germline assignment: CDR1 LNHNV and CDR2 YYDKDF (reference sequence). The CDR3 has 19 amino acids. The CDR3 bases are TGTGCCACCAGCAGAGTAGGATTACGGTCTGGAGTCGGGGCCAACGTCCTGACTTTC. Protein sequence: CATSRVGLRSGVGANVLTF.

This clone was seen just once. This chain uses TRBV7-6 with TRBJ2-2; D may be TRBD1 (6 bases). Germline values: CDR1 SGHVS, CDR2 FNYEAQ. This CDR3 contains 16 residues. V lost 5 bases to trimming and J lost 3 bases, with 16 bases between them. This CDR3 reads CASSTTGFSYTGELFF. CDR3 nucleotides: TGTGCCAGCAGCACCACAGGGTTCTCTTACACCGGGGAGCTGTTTTTT.

J is TRBJ2-7 and V is TRBV3-1 (or the pseudogene TRBV3-2); D perhaps matches TRBD1 (6 bases). The germline CDR1 and CDR2 sequences are LGHDT and YNNKEL (reference sequence). CDR3 size: 15 residues. Between the trimmed V and J ends, which lost 3 bases and 2 bases, there was a span of 14 bases. The CDR3 is CASSQTGQIPYEQYF. DNA of the CDR3: TGTGCCAGCAGCCAGACCGGACAGATTCCCTACGAGCAGTACTTC.

The V and J genes are TRBV4-1 and TRBJ2-3; D uncertain. Trimming removed 0 bases at V and 0 bases at J, with 10 bases between. This CDR3 is built from 16 residues. Germline CDR1 is MGHRA and CDR2 is YSYEKL. In DNA, the CDR3 is TGCGCCAGCAGCCAAGAAAACAGAGAGAGCACAGATACGCAGTATTTT. Encoded protein: CASSQENRESTDTQYF.

V and J are TRBV7-2 and TRBJ2-3, with D perhaps TRBD2 (6 bases). Germline assignment: CDR1 SGHTA and CDR2 FQGNSA. The length of the CDR3 is 16 residues. V was shortened by 5 bases and J by 0 bases, with 15 bases between the two germline ends. The CDR3 nucleotides are TGTGCCAGCAGCCTTCGGGGCGGGGATAGCACAGATACGCAGTATTTT. Translating it yields CASSLRGGDSTDTQYF.

V is TRBV28 and J is TRBJ2-3, with D perhaps matching TRBD1 (6 bases). This CDR3 is 16 amino acids long. Germline assignment: CDR1 MDHEN and CDR2 SYDVKM. V lost 2 bases, J lost 3 bases, and 15 bases lay in between. The chain's CDR3 is CASSLVTGWGTDTQYF. The CDR3 coding sequence is TGTGCCAGCAGTTTAGTTACAGGGTGGGGGACAGATACGCAGTATTTT.

V and J are TRBV2 and TRBJ2-5; 7 nucleotides align to TRBD1. Germline trimming cut 11 bases from V and 5 bases from J; bases unmatched to any gene: 11. The CDR3 extends over 13 amino acids. CDR1 and CDR2 (germline): SNHLY, FYNNEI. This CDR3 reads CAAFGDSGETQYF. CDR3 in DNA: TGTGCCGCCTTTGGGGACAGTGGGGAGACCCAGTACTTC.